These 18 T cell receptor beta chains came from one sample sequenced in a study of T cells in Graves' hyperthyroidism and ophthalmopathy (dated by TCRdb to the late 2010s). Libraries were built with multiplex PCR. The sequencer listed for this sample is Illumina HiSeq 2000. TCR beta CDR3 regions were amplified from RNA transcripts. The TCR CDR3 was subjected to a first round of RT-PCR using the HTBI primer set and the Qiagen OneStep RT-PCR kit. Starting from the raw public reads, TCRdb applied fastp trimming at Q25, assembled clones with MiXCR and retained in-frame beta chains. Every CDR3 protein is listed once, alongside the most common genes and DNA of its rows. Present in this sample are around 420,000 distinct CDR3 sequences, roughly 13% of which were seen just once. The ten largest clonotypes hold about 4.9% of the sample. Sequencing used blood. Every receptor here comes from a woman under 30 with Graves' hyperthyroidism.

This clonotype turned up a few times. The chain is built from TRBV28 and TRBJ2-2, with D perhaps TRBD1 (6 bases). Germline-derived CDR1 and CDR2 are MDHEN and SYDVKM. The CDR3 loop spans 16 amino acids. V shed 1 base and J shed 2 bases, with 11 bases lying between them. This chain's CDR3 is CASSLLTGLNTGELFF. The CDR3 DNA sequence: TGTGCCAGCAGTTTATTAACAGGGCTAAACACCGGGGAGCTGTTTTTT.

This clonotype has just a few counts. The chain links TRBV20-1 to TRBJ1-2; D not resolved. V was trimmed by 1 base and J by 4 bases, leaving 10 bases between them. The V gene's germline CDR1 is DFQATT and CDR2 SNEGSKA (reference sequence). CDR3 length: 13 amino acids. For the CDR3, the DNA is TGCAGTGCTAGAGCAGGCACAGTCTATGGCTACACCTTC. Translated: CSARAGTVYGYTF.

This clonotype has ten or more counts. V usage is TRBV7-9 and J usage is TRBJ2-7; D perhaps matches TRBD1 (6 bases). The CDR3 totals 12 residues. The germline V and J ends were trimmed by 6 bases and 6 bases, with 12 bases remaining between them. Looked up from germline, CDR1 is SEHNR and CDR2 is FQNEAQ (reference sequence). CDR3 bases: TGTGCCAGCAGACAGGGTTCCGGCGAGCAGTACTTC. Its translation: CASRQGSGEQYF.

This CDR3 reads CASSQEGAGETRSYNEQFF. CDR3 bases: TGTGCCAGCAGCCAAGAGGGAGCGGGAGAAACCCGCTCCTACAATGAGCAGTTCTTC. The chain employs TRBV3-1 and TRBJ2-1; 8 bases map to TRBD2. Trimming removed 0 bases from V and 0 bases from J; junction bases left unmatched: 10. The CDR3 has 19 amino acids. Per germline, CDR1 LGHDT and CDR2 YNNKEL (reference sequence).

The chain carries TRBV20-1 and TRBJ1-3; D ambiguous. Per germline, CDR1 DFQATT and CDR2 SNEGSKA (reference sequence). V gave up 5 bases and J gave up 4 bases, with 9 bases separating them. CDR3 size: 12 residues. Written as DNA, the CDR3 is TGCAGTGCTGAACACGGCGGAAACACCATATATTTT. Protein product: CSAEHGGNTIYF.

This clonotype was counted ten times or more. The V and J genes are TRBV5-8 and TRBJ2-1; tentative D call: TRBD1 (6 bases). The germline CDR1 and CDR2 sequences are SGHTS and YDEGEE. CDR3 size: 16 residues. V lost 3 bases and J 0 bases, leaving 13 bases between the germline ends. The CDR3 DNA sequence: TGTGCCAGCAGCTCGTACAGGGAAAGCTCCTACAATGAGCAGTTCTTC. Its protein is CASSSYRESSYNEQFF.

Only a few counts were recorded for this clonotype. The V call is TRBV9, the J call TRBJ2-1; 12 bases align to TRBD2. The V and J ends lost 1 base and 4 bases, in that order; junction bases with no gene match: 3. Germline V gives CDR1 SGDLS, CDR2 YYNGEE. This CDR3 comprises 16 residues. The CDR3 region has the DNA TGTGCCAGCAGCGTATCCGGGACTAGCGGGTACAATGAGCAGTTCTTC. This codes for CASSVSGTSGYNEQFF.

The CDR3 sequence is CSASDIATGELFF. CDR3 DNA: TGCAGTGCTAGTGACATTGCCACCGGGGAGCTGTTTTTT. V gene TRBV20-1 combines with J gene TRBJ2-2; D is uncertain. Germline V gives CDR1 DFQATT, CDR2 SNEGSKA (reference sequence). The CDR3 has 13 residues. The V end lost 3 bases, the J end lost 4 bases, and 9 bases lay between the germline ends.

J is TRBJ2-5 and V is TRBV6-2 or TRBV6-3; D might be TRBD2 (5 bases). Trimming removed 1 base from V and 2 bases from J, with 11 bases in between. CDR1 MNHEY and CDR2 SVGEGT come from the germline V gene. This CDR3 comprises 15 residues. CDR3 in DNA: TGTGCCAGCAGTTACTTTGGGCTAGCTCAAGAGACCCAGTACTTC. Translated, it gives CASSYFGLAQETQYF.

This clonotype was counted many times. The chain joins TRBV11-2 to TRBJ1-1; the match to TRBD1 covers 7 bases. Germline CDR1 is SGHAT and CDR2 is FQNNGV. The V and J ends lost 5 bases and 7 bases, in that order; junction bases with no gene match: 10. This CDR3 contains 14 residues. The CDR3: CASSNTGVGFEAFF. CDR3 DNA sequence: TGTGCCAGCAGCAACACAGGGGTCGGGTTTGAAGCTTTCTTT.

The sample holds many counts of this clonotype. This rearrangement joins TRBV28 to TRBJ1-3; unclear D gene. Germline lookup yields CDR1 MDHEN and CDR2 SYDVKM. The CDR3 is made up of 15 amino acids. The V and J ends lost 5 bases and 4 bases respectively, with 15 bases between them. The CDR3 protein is CASSLPRGAGNTIYF. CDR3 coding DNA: TGTGCCAGCAGTCTGCCCCGGGGTGCAGGAAACACCATATATTTT.

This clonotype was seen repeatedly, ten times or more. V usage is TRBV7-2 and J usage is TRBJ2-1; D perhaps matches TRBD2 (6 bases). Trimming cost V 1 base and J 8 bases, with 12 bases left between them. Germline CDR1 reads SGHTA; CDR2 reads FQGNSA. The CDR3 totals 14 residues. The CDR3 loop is CASSLDLGGYEQFF. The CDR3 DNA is TGTGCCAGCAGCTTAGATCTGGGGGGTTATGAGCAGTTCTTC.

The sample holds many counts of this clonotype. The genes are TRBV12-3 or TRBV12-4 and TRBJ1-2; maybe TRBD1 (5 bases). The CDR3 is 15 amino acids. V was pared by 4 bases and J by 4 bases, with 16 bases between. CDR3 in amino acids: CASSSDSGTVYGYTF. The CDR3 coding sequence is TGTGCCAGCAGTTCGGACTCCGGGACGGTCTATGGCTACACCTTC.

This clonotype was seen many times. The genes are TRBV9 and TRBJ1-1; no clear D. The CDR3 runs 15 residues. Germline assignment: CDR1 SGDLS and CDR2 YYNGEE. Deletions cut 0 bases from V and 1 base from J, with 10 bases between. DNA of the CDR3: TGTGCCAGCAGCGTAGGGGAGGGTAGGAACACTGAAGCTTTCTTT. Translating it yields CASSVGEGRNTEAFF. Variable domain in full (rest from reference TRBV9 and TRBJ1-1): DSGVTQTPKHLITATGQRVTLRCSPRSGDLSVYWYQQSLDQGLQFLIQYYNGEERAKGNILERFSAQQFPDLHSELNLSSLELGDSALYFCASSVGEGRNTEAFFGQGTRLTVV.

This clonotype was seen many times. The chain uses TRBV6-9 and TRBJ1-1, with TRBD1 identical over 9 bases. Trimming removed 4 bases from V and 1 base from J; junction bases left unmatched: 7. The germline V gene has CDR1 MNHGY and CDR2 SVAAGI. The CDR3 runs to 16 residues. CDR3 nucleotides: TGTGCCAGCAGTTCCGGGACAGGGACCGGGAACACTGAAGCTTTCTTT. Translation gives CASSSGTGTGNTEAFF.

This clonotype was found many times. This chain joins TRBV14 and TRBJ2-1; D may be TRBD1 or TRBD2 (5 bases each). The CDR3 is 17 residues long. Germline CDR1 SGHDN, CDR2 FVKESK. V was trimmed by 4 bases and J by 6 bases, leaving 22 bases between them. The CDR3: CASSRTFGTMGSNEQFF. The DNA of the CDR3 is TGTGCCAGCAGCCGCACCTTCGGGACGATGGGGAGCAATGAGCAGTTCTTC. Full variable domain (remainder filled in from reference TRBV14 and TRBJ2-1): EAGVTQFPSHSVIEKGQTVTLRCDPISGHDNLYWYRRVMGKEIKFLLHFVKESKQDESGMPNNRFLAERTGGTYSTLKVQPAELEDSGVYFCASSRTFGTMGSNEQFFGPGTRLTVL.

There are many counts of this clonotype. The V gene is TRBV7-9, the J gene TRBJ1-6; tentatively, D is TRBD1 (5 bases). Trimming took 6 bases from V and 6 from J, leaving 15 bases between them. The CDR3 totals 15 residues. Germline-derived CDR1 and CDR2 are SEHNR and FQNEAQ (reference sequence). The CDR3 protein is CASRAPRELNSPLHF. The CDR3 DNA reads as TGTGCCAGCAGAGCTCCCAGGGAGCTTAATTCACCCCTCCACTTT.

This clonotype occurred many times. CDR3 DNA: TGTGCCAGCAGTCGTAGCTCTAGCGAGAAGCAGTTCTTC. Protein product: CASSRSSSEKQFF. J is TRBJ2-1 and V is TRBV12-3 or TRBV12-4; the D gene is possibly TRBD2 (6 bases). The CDR3 consists of 13 residues. V was trimmed by 5 bases and J by 11 bases, leaving 16 bases between them.